The source of this T cell receptor (beta chain) is a study of siplizumab effects on memory and regulatory T cells (dated by TCRdb to between 2018 and 2021). For context, the study as a whole: The effect of the anti-CD2 antibody siplizumab on alloreactive T-cell subsets was examined in allogeneic mixed lymphocyte reactions constructed from human PBMCs. The paper as a whole reports these results and caveats: Because sequences below about 10^-5 frequency were poorly captured, only a minor fraction of alloreactive clones could be mapped to unstimulated subsets. A naive or memory phenotype could not be assigned to roughly 75-96% of proliferating CD4+ or CD8+ clones. The cumulative frequency of alloreactive sequences that could be traced back to unstimulated CD4+ memory T cells was significantly reduced by siplizumab. Whether proliferating Tregs from siplizumab cultures were suppressive was not functionally confirmed. Among mappable alloreactive CD4+ clones, an average Treg-derived fraction of roughly 71% was observed with siplizumab, compared with approximately 26% in control reactions. Greater diversity appeared to be present in unstimulated naive T cells than in memory T cells, and a substantial contribution to the alloresponse seemed to be made by naive cells.

Sorted unstimulated T cells, along with proliferating T cells recovered from mixed lymphocyte reactions, underwent TCRbeta CDR3 sequencing. Fresh whole blood from 9 to 10 HLA-typed healthy donors served as the source for isolating PBMCs. To prepare the library, the immunoSEQ multiplex PCR assay was applied. The deep sequencing platform assayed 90,000 to 100,000 TCR templates per sample. Genomic DNA extracted from sorted T cells was used for TCRbeta CDR3 sequencing. The study's processing was this. The R programming language was used for clonal analysis of the TCRbeta CDR3 data. Alloreactive CD4+ and CD8+ clones were identified by comparing unstimulated samples to CFSE-low samples taken after the reaction. By matching sequences to the repertoires of sorted unstimulated Treg and non-Treg cells, each alloreactive CD4+ clone was assigned a regulatory or non-regulatory origin. TCRdb stores this immuneACCESS table with in-frame sequences only. Part of the clones is absent; in the studies checked, under half of the shortfall reflects unresolved V genes, and no reason is known for the rest. That table furnishes V, J and clone size, whereas the DNA furnished D and trimming. The sample table holds some 100,000 clones, of which roughly 93% were seen once. The ten largest clones add up to 5% to 7% of the sample.

CDR1 is given as SQVTM and CDR2 as ANQGSEA, both from the germline V gene. Compared with germline, V lacks 7 bases and J lacks 3 bases; bases without a gene match: 9. Taken from cysteine to phenylalanine, the CDR3 has 14 residues. CDR3 DNA only is kept here, 42 bases in frame from base 1. About this clone: Its binding antigen is unknown. Base quality data are lacking; no much larger clone is found one base away.

The sequenced sample was CD8+ T cells sorted from blood. Recombination linked TRBV29-1 to TRBJ1-1, and 9 junction bases match TRBD1. This sequence originates from a human donor in good health. The CDR3 in this case is CSGGQGGWDTEAFF. The DNA sequence is given as TGCAGCGGGGGACAGGGAGGGTGGGACACTGAAGCTTTCTTT.